This passage covers 5 T cell receptor beta chains from one sample sequenced in a study of blood T cell repertoires in COVID-19. Clones were sequenced by immunoSEQ multiplex PCR, and TCRdb holds only the in-frame ones, with some missing. Of fewer than 350,000 clones listed, approximately 81% are singletons. Sequences were obtained from PBMCs or T cells enriched from blood (not recorded which). The source is a young woman who had been exposed to COVID-19.

The gene calls are TRBV25-1 and TRBJ1-4, with D possibly matching TRBD1 (6 bases). The germline V gene encodes CDR1 MGHDK and CDR2 SYGVNS. The CDR3 is made up of 13 amino acids. Trimming removed 7 bases from V and 3 bases from J, with 9 bases in between. The CDR3: CASMGGPNEKLFF. The CDR3 DNA reads TGTGCCAGCATGGGGGGGCCTAATGAAAAACTGTTTTTT.

The V call is TRBV3-1 (or the pseudogene TRBV3-2), the J call TRBJ1-1; possible D gene TRBD1, 5 bases. Trimming left V 3 bases short and J 4 bases short, with 9 bases between. Looked up from germline, CDR1 is LGHDT and CDR2 is YNNKEL (reference sequence). CDR3 length equals 13 residues. The CDR3 bases are TGTGCCAGCAGCCAGAACGGGGGCACTGAAGCTTTCTTT. As protein: CASSQNGGTEAFF.

This chain joins TRBV18 and TRBJ2-3; D is unresolved. CDR1 and CDR2 (germline): KGHSH, LQKENI. V gave up 6 bases and J gave up 0 bases, with 13 bases separating them. CDR3 length: 15 amino acids. CDR3 DNA sequence: TGTGCCAGCTCCCCCAACCCGACTAGCACAGATACGCAGTATTTT. Translation: CASSPNPTSTDTQYF.

This clone was picked up one time. The rearrangement joins TRBV19 to TRBJ1-5; 7 bases agree with TRBD1. With V trimmed by 5 bases and J by 6 bases, 7 bases remained unmatched. The CDR3 has 14 amino acids. Germline CDR1 and CDR2: LNHDA and SQIVND (reference sequence). The CDR3 loop reads CASSSTGEAQPQHF. The CDR3 DNA reads as TGTGCCAGTAGTTCAACAGGGGAGGCTCAGCCCCAGCATTTT.

The V gene is TRBV28, the J gene TRBJ2-3; weak D call: TRBD1 (7 bases). Trimming removed 6 bases at V and 7 bases at J, with 20 bases between. This CDR3 spans 15 amino acids. CDR1 is MDHEN, CDR2 SYDVKM, per germline. The DNA for the CDR3 is TGTGCCAGCAGCATACAGGGGACTCTCTCTTATACGCAGTATTTT. Its protein is CASSIQGTLSYTQYF.